Below, 20 T cell receptor beta chains from the same sample are listed, as sequenced in a study of T-cell memory formation after mild COVID-19 (dated by TCRdb to the early 2020s). The method behind the library was 5' RACE. Instrument on record: Illumina NovaSeq 6000. TCRdb handled the public reads itself, with Q25 trimming in fastp and clone calling in MiXCR, and kept productive beta chains. Records with the same CDR3 protein are collapsed into one entry carrying the most frequent genes and DNA. The sample table lists about 240,000 distinct CDR3 sequences, approximately 9% of them with a count of one. Clones ranked in the top ten supply more than 20% of the sample. The sample was PBMCs or a T cell subset sorted from them (not recorded which). All receptors derive from a man younger than 35 who had mild COVID-19 (a few samples of this study predate the infection). The sample titles of this study are shuffled in the database, so cell type and time point are left out; the donor was told from shared clones.

This clonotype was counted only a few times. The gene calls are TRBV9 and TRBJ2-3; D is unresolved. Between the trimmed V and J ends, which lost 3 bases and 6 bases, there was a span of 5 bases. The CDR3 length is 11 residues. CDR1 is SGDLS and CDR2 is YYNGEE in the germline V gene. CDR3: CASSAADTQYF. The DNA for the CDR3 is TGTGCCAGCAGCGCCGCGGATACGCAGTATTTT.

CDR3 residues: CASSLEGRPFWGYTF. CDR3 in DNA: TGTGCCAGCAGCTTAGAGGGCAGGCCGTTCTGGGGCTACACCTTC. The rearrangement uses TRBV7-2 and TRBJ1-2, with D unclear. V gave up 1 base and J gave up 8 bases, with 17 bases separating them. Germline loops: CDR1 SGHTA, CDR2 FQGNSA. This CDR3 comprises 15 residues.

J is TRBJ1-6 and V is TRBV7-6; D not certain. V was trimmed by 2 bases and J by 4 bases, leaving 12 bases between them. In germline, CDR1 is SGHVS, CDR2 FNYEAQ. This CDR3 spans 16 amino acids. CDR3 bases: TGTGCCAGCAGCTTAAGGTCCGGTGTATATAATTCACCCCTCCACTTT. Its protein is CASSLRSGVYNSPLHF. Complete variable domain (other parts from reference TRBV7-6 and TRBJ1-6): GAGVSQSPRYKVTKRGQDVALRCDPISGHVSLYWYRQALGQGPEFLTYFNYEAQQDKSGLPNDRFSAERPEGSISTLTIQRTEQRDSAMYRCASSLRSGVYNSPLHFGNGTRLTVT.

A few counts support this clonotype. The rearrangement joins TRBV18 to TRBJ2-7; no definite D call. Germline lookup yields CDR1 KGHSH and CDR2 LQKENI. The CDR3 runs 13 residues. V was shortened by 5 bases and J by 7 bases, with 15 bases between the two germline ends. The CDR3 sequence: CASSFGSEREQYV. For the CDR3, the DNA is TGTGCCAGCTCATTCGGCAGCGAGAGGGAGCAGTACGTC.

On this clonotype: A read error may account for a junction end that differs from germline. The chain links TRBV7-3 to TRBJ1-1; tentative D call: TRBD1 (5 bases). The V gene's germline CDR1 is SGHTA and CDR2 FQGTGA. The CDR3 length is 13 residues. The CDR3 sequence is CASSFGEDTEAFF. In nucleotides, the CDR3 is TGTGCCAGCAGCTTCGGGGAGGACACGGAAGCTTTCTTT. The complete variable domain, with remaining parts taken from reference TRBV7-3 and TRBJ1-1, reads GAGVSQTPSNKVTEKGKYVELRCDPISGHTALYWYRQSLGQGPEFLIYFQGTGAADDSGLPNDRFFAVRPEGSVSTLKIQRTERGDSAVYLCASSFGEDTEAFFGQGTRLTVV.

J is TRBJ2-2 and V is TRBV5-4, with D possibly matching TRBD1 (5 bases). The CDR3 is 14 residues long. The V gene lost 3 bases and the J gene lost 5 bases, with 11 bases spanning the gap. Germline loops: CDR1 SGHNT, CDR2 YYREEE (reference sequence). CDR3 amino acids: CASSSQGGTGELFF. The CDR3, as DNA: TGTGCCAGCAGCTCCCAGGGCGGTACCGGGGAGCTGTTTTTT.

Ten or more counts support this clonotype. The rearrangement uses TRBV5-8 and TRBJ2-2; the D is unclear. Deletions cut 2 bases from V and 5 bases from J, with 7 bases between. The germline CDR1 and CDR2 sequences are SGHTS and YDEGEE. The length of the CDR3 is 13 residues. The CDR3 region is CASSFLTTGELFF. As DNA, the CDR3 is TGTGCCAGCAGCTTCTTGACTACCGGGGAGCTGTTTTTT.

This clonotype occurred a few times. This chain uses TRBV20-1 with TRBJ2-7, with a weak D call TRBD1 (5 bases). V shed 0 bases and J shed 2 bases, with 11 bases lying between them. The CDR3 loop spans 14 amino acids. Germline V gene sequence: CDR1 DFQATT, CDR2 SNEGSKA (reference sequence). DNA for the CDR3: TGCAGTGCTAGAGATAGATGGGGCCCCTACGAGCAGTACTTC. It codes for CSARDRWGPYEQYF.

This clonotype came up a few times. V is TRBV12-3 or TRBV12-4 and J is TRBJ2-7, with 7 bases that match TRBD2. The CDR3 sequence is 15 residues long. V trimming: 3 bases; J trimming: 1 base; junction bases outside the gene matches: 6. CDR3 sequence reads: CASSLKRGLSYEQYF. The CDR3 region has the DNA TGTGCCAGCAGTTTGAAGCGGGGATTATCCTACGAGCAGTACTTC.

The sample holds a few counts of this clonotype. J is TRBJ2-5 and V is TRBV5-1; D is possibly TRBD1 or TRBD2 (6 bases each). This CDR3 has 15 amino acids. Per germline, CDR1 SGHRS and CDR2 YFSETQ. V dropped 4 bases and J dropped 4 bases, with 17 bases sitting between them. CDR3 in amino acids: CASSQIFGGVETQYF. CDR3 bases: TGCGCCAGCAGCCAGATCTTCGGGGGCGTAGAGACCCAGTACTTC.

In its sample, this clonotype was seen a few times. The rearrangement joins TRBV6-5 to TRBJ1-2; TRBD1 agrees at 9 bases. Germline CDR1 MNHEY, CDR2 SVGAGI. CDR3 length equals 18 residues. Unmatched junction bases numbered 14, after V lost 6 bases and J lost 0 bases. CDR3 sequence reads: CASSRTGGTVLANYGYTF. Here the CDR3 DNA reads TGTGCCAGCAGCCGTACAGGGGGCACTGTGTTAGCTAACTATGGCTACACCTTC.

This clonotype was counted only a few times. The V gene is TRBV10-3, the J gene TRBJ2-3, with 7 nucleotides matching TRBD1. V was pared by 7 bases and J by 5 bases, with 6 bases of the junction left unmatched. CDR3 length equals 13 residues. CDR1 ENHRY and CDR2 SYGVKD come from the germline V gene. This CDR3 is CAITEGGGDTQYF. The CDR3 DNA reads TGTGCCATCACCGAAGGGGGCGGAGATACGCAGTATTTT.

The chain carries TRBV28 and TRBJ2-4; D is undetermined. CDR1 MDHEN and CDR2 SYDVKM come from the germline V gene. V was cut by 3 bases and J by 2 bases, with 11 bases left in between. The CDR3 has 15 amino acids. The CDR3 sequence is CASSFIGYTKNIQYF. The DNA of the CDR3 is TGTGCCAGCAGTTTCATAGGGTACACCAAAAACATTCAGTACTTC.

This clonotype turned up a few times. The gene calls are TRBV12-3 or TRBV12-4 and TRBJ2-1; TRBD2 aligns across 11 bases. V shed 6 bases and J 8 bases; nucleotides not matched to a gene: 3. CDR3 length equals 13 residues. CDR3 nucleotides: TGTGCCAGCAGCAGACTAGCGGGGCATGAGCAGTTCTTC. Encoded protein: CASSRLAGHEQFF.

This clonotype was counted between two and nine times. This chain uses TRBV21-1 with TRBJ2-3; TRBD2, the table's D call, was not compared with the DNA. TRBV21-1 is marked as a pseudogene. This CDR3 spans 13 amino acids. Here the CDR3 DNA reads TGTGCCAGCAGGATACAGGGAGGGGGTACGCAGTATTTT. This translates into CASRIQGGGTQYF.

This clonotype was detected ten times or more. The chain couples TRBV5-8 to TRBJ1-1; 7 bases line up with TRBD1. J lost 5 bases, V lost 3 bases, and 7 bases had no gene match. Germline V gene data show CDR1 as SGHTS and CDR2 as YDEGEE. The CDR3 spans 14 residues. In DNA, the CDR3 is TGTGCCAGCAGCTCCAGACAGGGCGGAACTGAAGCTTTCTTT. It yields the protein CASSSRQGGTEAFF.

The J gene is TRBJ2-7, the V gene TRBV27; maybe TRBD2 (6 bases). This CDR3 contains 16 residues. The germline gives CDR1 MNHEY, CDR2 SMNVEV (reference sequence). With 0 bases removed from V and 2 bases from J, the gap between germline ends came to 14 bases. The CDR3 loop is CASSLSGTGLTYEQYF. The CDR3 region has the DNA TGTGCCAGCAGTTTATCGGGCACCGGACTAACCTACGAGCAGTACTTC.

This chain joins TRBV7-2 and TRBJ2-5; D might be TRBD2 (6 bases). The germline V and J ends were trimmed by 2 bases and 5 bases, with 15 bases remaining between them. Germline V gene data show CDR1 as SGHTA and CDR2 as FQGNSA. CDR3 length equals 15 residues. The CDR3 region is CASSLLGRAGETQYF. Written as DNA, the CDR3 is TGTGCCAGCAGCTTACTCGGCAGGGCGGGGGAGACCCAGTACTTC.

This clonotype has at least ten counts. The chain combines TRBV5-4 with TRBJ2-1; TRBD2 agrees at 7 bases. The CDR3 has 16 residues. After removal of 1 base from V and 2 bases from J, the junction contained 6 bases not matched to a gene. Germline V gives CDR1 SGHNT, CDR2 YYREEE (reference sequence). CDR3 coding DNA: TGTGCCAGCAGCTTGCGGCGGGGGTCAACCTACAATGAGCAGTTCTTC. Translation gives CASSLRRGSTYNEQFF.

The gene calls are TRBV27 and TRBJ2-7, with 12 bases that match TRBD2. This CDR3 comprises 14 residues. From germline, CDR1 is MNHEY and CDR2 SMNVEV (reference sequence). The V gene end was trimmed by 6 bases and the J gene end by 9 bases; junction bases not matched to a gene: 9. The CDR3 loop reads CASSPGLAGSRQYV. In nucleotides, the CDR3 is TGTGCCAGCAGCCCAGGACTAGCGGGGTCCCGGCAGTACGTC.